This T cell receptor beta chain stems from a study of identical twins. V lost 6 bases and J 8 bases, leaving 13 bases between the germline ends. The CDR3 runs to 12 residues. The germline V gene has CDR1 MNHEY and CDR2 SMNVEV (reference sequence). TCRdb redid the calling of the 5' RACE reads with MiXCR, one entry per CDR3 protein. Of some 730,000 distinct CDR3 sequences in the sample, 15% to 20% were seen once. The sample also formed part of further work on T cells expressing NK-cell markers. As reported in that work: The TCR beta repertoires were obtained from sorted CD3+CD56+NKG2C+, CD3+CD56+NKG2C- and CD3+CD56-NKG2C+ T cells. Among the eight sequenced donors, seven tested HCMV-seropositive and one tested seronegative. Top CD8+ clonotypes included the dominant CD3+CD56+NKG2C+ clonotypes in several donors. Whether expanded NKG2C+ T cell clones were HCMV specific stayed uncertain.

The chain employs TRBV27 and TRBJ1-2, with D tentatively TRBD1 (5 bases). The sequenced sample was PBMCs. The TCR originated in a woman aged 18-29 years in good health. CDR3 in amino acids: CASRQGVGGYTF. The CDR3 DNA reads as TGTGCCAGCAGACAAGGGGTAGGGGGCTACACCTTC.